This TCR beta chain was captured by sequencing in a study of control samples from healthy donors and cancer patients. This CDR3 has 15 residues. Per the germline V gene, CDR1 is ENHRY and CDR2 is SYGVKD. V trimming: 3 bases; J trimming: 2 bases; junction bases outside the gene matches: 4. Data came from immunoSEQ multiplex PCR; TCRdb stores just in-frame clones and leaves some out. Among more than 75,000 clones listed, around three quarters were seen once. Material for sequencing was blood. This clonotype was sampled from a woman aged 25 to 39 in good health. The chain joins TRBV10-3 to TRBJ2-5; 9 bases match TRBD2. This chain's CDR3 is CAISDGLAGQETQYF. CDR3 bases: TGTGCCATCAGTGACGGCCTAGCGGGGCAAGAGACCCAGTACTTC.